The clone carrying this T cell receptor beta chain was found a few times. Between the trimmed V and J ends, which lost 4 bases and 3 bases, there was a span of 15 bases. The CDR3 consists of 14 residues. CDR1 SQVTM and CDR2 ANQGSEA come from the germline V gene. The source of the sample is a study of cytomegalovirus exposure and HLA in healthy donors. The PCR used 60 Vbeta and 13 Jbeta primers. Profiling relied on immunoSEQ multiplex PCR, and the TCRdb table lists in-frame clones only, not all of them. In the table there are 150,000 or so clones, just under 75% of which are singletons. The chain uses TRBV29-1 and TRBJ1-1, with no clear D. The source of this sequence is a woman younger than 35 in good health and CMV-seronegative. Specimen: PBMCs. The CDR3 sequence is CSVASVLSHTEAFF. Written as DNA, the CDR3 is TGCAGCGTTGCCTCCGTTCTTTCCCACACTGAAGCTTTCTTT.